Below are 10 T cell receptor beta chains sequenced from a single sample in a study. TCRdb re-derived calls from the 5' RACE reads in MiXCR, one entry per CDR3 protein. The sample holds approximately 40,000 distinct CDR3 sequences; 30% are singletons and the top ten take about 4%. Material for sequencing was tumor-infiltrating memory CD4+ T cells sorted from the breast tumor. Subset here: memory CD4+ T cells, CD4+CD45RO+CD25-. The origin of the receptors is a female donor with breast cancer.

In its sample, this clonotype was seen a few times. One end of the junction is discordant with germline, which a read error may explain. V gene TRBV4-3 combines with J gene TRBJ2-1; D remains unclear. The CDR3 totals 16 residues. Germline V gene sequence: CDR1 LGHNA, CDR2 YSLEER. CDR3 region: CASSQDWSETYNGQFF. The CDR3 bases are TGCGCCAGCAGCCAAGACTGGTCTGAGACGTACAATGGGCAGTTCTTC.

This clonotype was recorded at least ten times. The chain links TRBV4-3 to TRBJ2-1; 7 nucleotides align to TRBD1. The V segment lost 0 bases and the J segment 12 bases; nucleotides outside the gene matches: 5. The CDR3 spans 13 residues. Germline CDR1 reads LGHNA; CDR2 reads YSLEER. Here the CDR3 DNA reads TGCGCCAGCAGCCAAGAGAACAGGGGCGGGCAGTTCTTC. It is translated as CASSQENRGGQFF.

This chain connects TRBV6-5 to TRBJ2-7; the match to TRBD2 covers 11 bases. The V segment lost 6 bases and the J segment 3 bases; nucleotides outside the gene matches: 7. CDR1 MNHEY and CDR2 SVGAGI come from the germline V gene. The CDR3 is made up of 15 amino acids. Here the CDR3 DNA reads TGTGCCAGCAGGCGAACTAGCGGGAGCGACTACGAGCAGTACTTC. Its protein product is CASRRTSGSDYEQYF.

This sequence joins TRBV9 and TRBJ1-1; no definite D call. The germline V gene has CDR1 SGDLS and CDR2 YYNGEE. V lost 5 bases and J lost 1, with 9 bases in between. The CDR3 has 13 amino acids. The CDR3 here is CASRTEGNTEAFF. Written as DNA, the CDR3 is TGTGCCAGCAGGACGGAAGGGAACACTGAAGCTTTCTTT.

As for this clonotype: An end of the junction differs from the germline gene, which may be a read error. This chain links TRBV11-2 with TRBJ2-7; 8 bases agree with TRBD2. Looked up from germline, CDR1 is SGHAT and CDR2 is FQNNGV. This CDR3 has 16 amino acids. CDR3 coding DNA: TGTGCCAGCAGCTTAGATAGCGCTAGCGGGTGGACGACGAAACGTTTC. This translates into CASSLDSASGWTTKRF.

This clonotype was counted a few times. The genes are TRBV4-1 and TRBJ2-3, with D hard to call. V gave up 4 bases and J gave up 4 bases, with 9 bases separating them. The CDR3 consists of 13 residues. The V gene's germline CDR1 is MGHRA and CDR2 YSYEKL. CDR3 protein: CASSRFRSDTQYF. The CDR3 DNA reads TGCGCCAGCAGCCGCTTTAGGTCAGATACGCAGTATTTT.

This clonotype is a singleton in its sample. Being one base from a much bigger clone, this may be a read error. The chain recombines TRBV27 with TRBJ2-7; TRBD1 matches 9 bases. Trimming took 4 bases from V and 5 from J; bases not matched to a gene: 12. The CDR3 spans 16 residues. CDR1 MNHEY and CDR2 SMNVEV come from the germline V gene (reference sequence). CDR3 bases: TGTGCCAGCAGTTCTTCCCGCGGACAGGGGTACGACGAGCAGTACTTC. This translates into CASSSSRGQGYDEQYF.

This clonotype was counted only a few times. The chain combines TRBV7-3 with TRBJ1-2, with TRBD1 as a possible D gene (6 bases). CDR1 is SGHTA, CDR2 FQGTGA, per germline. The CDR3 covers 14 residues. V gave up 0 bases and J gave up 5 bases, with 10 bases separating them. DNA of the CDR3: TGTGCCAGCAGCTTAACGAATCAGGGGTATGGCTACACCTTC. It specifies CASSLTNQGYGYTF.

This clonotype showed up just a few times. CDR3 bases: TGTGCTGGCAGCTTGGGTACAGGGGGAAGTGGTGAGCAGTTCTTC. Encoded protein: CAGSLGTGGSGEQFF. V is TRBV7-7 and J is TRBJ2-1; 8 nucleotides match TRBD1. The CDR3 spans 15 residues. CDR1 is SSHAT, CDR2 FNYEAQ, per germline (reference sequence).

This clonotype has a handful of counts. The chain employs TRBV3-1 and TRBJ2-1; 7 bases agree with TRBD1. The germline gives CDR1 LGHDT, CDR2 YNNKEL (reference sequence). The CDR3 is 14 residues long. V gave up 2 bases and J gave up 9 bases; unmatched junction bases: 7. The CDR3 DNA sequence: TGTGCCAGCAGCCAATTTACAGGGGCCGGTGAGCAGTTCTTC. This codes for CASSQFTGAGEQFF.